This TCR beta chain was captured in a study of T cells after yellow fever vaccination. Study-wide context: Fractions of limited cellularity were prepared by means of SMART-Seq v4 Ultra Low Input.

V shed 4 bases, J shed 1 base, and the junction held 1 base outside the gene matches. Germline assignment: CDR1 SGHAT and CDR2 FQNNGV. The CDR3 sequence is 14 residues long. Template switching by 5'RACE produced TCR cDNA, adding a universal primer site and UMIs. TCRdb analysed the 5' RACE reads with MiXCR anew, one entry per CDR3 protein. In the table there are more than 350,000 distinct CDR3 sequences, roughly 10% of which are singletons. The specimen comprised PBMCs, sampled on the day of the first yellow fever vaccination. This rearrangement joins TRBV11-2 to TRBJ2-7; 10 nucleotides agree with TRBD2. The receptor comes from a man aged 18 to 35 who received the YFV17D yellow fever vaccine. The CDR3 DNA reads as TGTGCCAGCAGCTCTAGCGGGGGTTCCTACGAGCAGTACTTC. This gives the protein CASSSSGGSYEQYF.